This TCR beta chain was obtained from a study of blood T cell repertoires in COVID-19. Study in general: Donors in the United States, Italy and Spain gave samples during acute or convalescent COVID-19. Nucleic acid was either cDNA or gDNA, and it came from T cells, B-cell-depleted T cells, or PBMCs.

Germline trimming cut 0 bases from V and 6 bases from J; bases unmatched to any gene: 7. Germline loops: CDR1 SGDLS, CDR2 YYNGEE. The CDR3 sequence is 16 residues long. Per the study methods: Amplification of reference gene primers was used by the study to estimate nucleated cell counts. The table came from immunoSEQ multiplex PCR; TCRdb's copy has only in-frame clones and leaves some out. D and trimming come from the DNA, and the V and J calls and clone size come from that table. The sample records 150,000 to 200,000 clones, about 88% being singletons. The chain joins TRBV9 to TRBJ2-1; 9 bases agree with TRBD2. The sequence came from a man between 65 and 85 years old with active or convalescent COVID-19. Sequenced: peripheral blood. DNA for the CDR3: TGTGCCAGCAGCGTAGGGGCGACTAGCGGAATCAATGAGCAGTTCTTC. Translated, it gives CASSVGATSGINEQFF.